A selection of T cell receptor beta chains follows, all from one sample in a study of chemoradiotherapy in HPV16-positive cancers. The table came from immunoSEQ multiplex PCR; TCRdb's copy has only in-frame clones and leaves some out. The sample lists about 35,000 clones, 80% occurring once. The sample here was blood, taken from a patient who underwent chemoradiotherapy. The origin of the receptors is a human donor with HPV-associated anogenital cancer. Both conserved end residues are part of each CDR3. The D gene is left open where the match is weak. Some rows mark clone size as missing; the rest say once, few, many or name a class of expanded clone.

d_call,clone_size,cdr3_length,j_call,v_call,cdr3_aa,cdr3_nt
-,-,17,TRBJ2-1,TRBV5-1,CASSLGVLAGAVNEQFF,TGCGCCAGCAGCTTGGGGGTCTTGGCGGGGGCCGTCAATGAGCAGTTCTTC
-,-,14,TRBJ2-1,TRBV7-2,CASSPSSVSNEQFF,TGTGCCAGCAGCCCCTCCAGCGTAAGCAATGAGCAGTTCTTC
TRBD1,once,17,TRBJ1-1,TRBV7-3,CASSLRGGQGFYTEAFF,TGTGCCAGCAGCTTGAGGGGGGGACAGGGGTTCTACACTGAAGCTTTCTTT
-,few,13,TRBJ1-1,TRBV11-1,CASSLDRNTEAFF,TGTGCCAGCAGCTTAGACAGGAACACTGAAGCTTTCTTT
-,few,12,TRBJ1-1,TRBV7-8,CASSLGLREAFF,TGTGCCAGCAGCTTGGGACTGCGGGAAGCTTTCTTT
-,-,15,TRBJ2-5,TRBV4-1,CASSQDRGWEKTQYF,TGCGCCAGCAGCCAAGATCGGGGATGGGAAAAGACCCAGTACTTC
-,-,15,TRBJ1-3,TRBV7-8,CASSATGRSGNTIYF,TGTGCCAGCAGCGCGACGGGACGTTCTGGAAACACCATATATTTT
-,-,12,TRBJ1-5,TRBV18,CASSPPNQPQHF,TGTGCCAGCTCACCACCCAATCAGCCCCAGCATTTT
-,once,15,TRBJ2-7,TRBV7-9,CASSLGQVSSYEQYF,TGTGCCAGCAGCTTAGGACAGGTTAGCTCCTACGAGCAGTACTTC
-,-,14,TRBJ1-1,TRBV5-1,CASSLRGFFTEAFF,TGCGCCAGCAGCTTGCGGGGTTTTTTCACTGAAGCTTTCTTT
-,few,12,TRBJ1-2,TRBV9,CASSVDDGGYTF,TGTGCCAGCAGCGTAGACGACGGAGGCTACACCTTC
TRBD2,-,18,TRBJ2-5,TRBV4-2,CASSPLGTSGGAGETQYF,TGTGCCAGCAGCCCCCTCGGGACTAGCGGGGGGGCAGGAGAGACCCAGTACTTC
-,-,15,TRBJ2-7,TRBV6-6,CASRTSSGQSYEQYF,TGTGCCAGCAGAACATCCTCGGGGCAGTCCTACGAGCAGTACTTC
-,-,14,TRBJ1-1,TRBV7-2,CASSPGTANTEAFF,TGTGCCAGCAGCCCCGGGACGGCTAACACTGAAGCTTTCTTT
-,-,11,TRBJ2-5,TRBV5-6,CASSLMETQYF,TGTGCCAGCAGCTTGATGGAGACCCAGTACTTC
-,-,11,TRBJ2-3,TRBV20-1,CSPIRDDTQYF,TGCAGTCCCATCCGCGATGATACGCAGTATTTT
-,-,15,TRBJ1-5,TRBV2,CASSENRATNQPQHF,TGTGCCAGCAGTGAAAACAGGGCCACGAATCAGCCCCAGCATTTT
-,-,15,TRBJ1-2,TRBV7-9,CASRSVGPANYGYTF,TGTGCCAGCAGGTCAGTCGGGCCAGCTAACTATGGCTACACCTTC
-,-,14,TRBJ1-4,TRBV6-1,CASRRGSTNEKLFF,TGTGCCAGCAGGAGGGGGTCTACTAATGAAAAACTGTTTTTT
TRBD2,-,16,TRBJ2-1,TRBV5-1,CASSSLAGAGYNEQFF,TGCGCCAGCAGCTCCCTAGCGGGGGCCGGATACAATGAGCAGTTCTTC
-,-,15,TRBJ2-2,TRBV5-1,CASSFSRPDTGELFF,TGCGCCAGCAGCTTCAGTCGTCCGGACACCGGGGAGCTGTTTTTT
-,-,15,TRBJ2-5,TRBV5-1,CASSWGGSGQETQYF,TGCGCCAGCAGCTGGGGTGGGAGCGGACAAGAGACCCAGTACTTC
-,-,13,TRBJ2-7,TRBV7-8,CASSSDSSYEQYF,TGTGCCAGCAGTTCTGACAGCTCCTACGAGCAGTACTTC
TRBD1,-,16,TRBJ1-4,TRBV6-6,CASSPTGGSTNEKLFF,TGTGCCAGCAGCCCGACAGGGGGCTCAACTAATGAAAAACTGTTTTTT
-,-,12,TRBJ1-2,TRBV28,CASSLLLTGYTF,TGTGCCAGCAGTTTACTCCTGACCGGCTACACCTTC
TRBD2,few,15,TRBJ2-2,TRBV5-6,CASSERGGNTGELFF,TGTGCCAGCAGCGAACGGGGGGGGAACACCGGGGAGCTGTTTTTT
-,-,15,TRBJ2-7,TRBV7-9,CASSLSGTRTYEQYF,TGTGCCAGCAGCTTATCCGGGACTCGTACCTACGAGCAGTACTTC
TRBD1,-,16,TRBJ1-3,TRBV4-3,CASSQGGQRSGNTIYF,TGCGCCAGCAGCCAGGGGGGACAGCGCTCTGGAAACACCATATATTTT
-,-,14,TRBJ2-6,TRBV19,CATYKGSGANVLTF,TGTGCCACCTACAAGGGTTCTGGGGCCAACGTCCTGACTTTC
TRBD2,-,15,TRBJ2-3,TRBV6-5,CASSYDGGAADTQYF,TGTGCCAGCAGTTACGACGGGGGGGCGGCAGATACGCAGTATTTT
-,-,14,TRBJ1-6,TRBV9,CASSEGLYNSPLHF,TGTGCCAGCAGCGAGGGTTTGTATAATTCACCCCTCCACTTT
TRBD2,-,16,TRBJ2-3,TRBV7-2,CASSLRGGGVTDTQYF,TGTGCCAGCAGCTTACGTGGCGGGGGGGTCACAGATACGCAGTATTTT
TRBD1,few,16,TRBJ1-3,TRBV6-1,CASSVGTGASGNTIYF,TGTGCCAGCAGTGTGGGGACAGGGGCCTCTGGAAACACCATATATTTT
TRBD1,-,13,TRBJ1-4,TRBV6-6,CASSLQGARRLFF,TGTGCCAGCAGTTTACAGGGGGCGCGAAGACTGTTTTTT
TRBD2,-,18,TRBJ2-7,TRBV7-6,CASSLNAAAGGTTYEQYF,TGTGCCAGCAGCTTAAACGCAGCAGCGGGGGGGACCACCTACGAGCAGTACTTC
-,-,15,TRBJ2-7,TRBV12-5,CASGLGQTGAYEQYF,TGTGCTAGTGGTTTAGGCCAGACGGGAGCCTACGAGCAGTACTTC
-,-,13,TRBJ1-2,TRBV6-1,CASSAQVNYGYTF,TGTGCCAGCAGTGCGCAGGTGAACTATGGCTACACCTTC
-,-,15,TRBJ2-3,TRBV5-8,CASSDDKFFTDTQYF,TGTGCCAGCAGCGACGACAAGTTCTTTACAGATACGCAGTATTTT
-,-,15,TRBJ1-6,TRBV7-2,CASSLAAEIRSPLHF,TGTGCCAGCAGCTTAGCCGCGGAAATACGTTCACCCCTCCACTTT
TRBD1,-,15,TRBJ1-2,TRBV7-9,CASSLADRGRIGYTF,TGTGCCAGCAGCCTCGCAGACAGGGGAAGGATTGGCTACACCTTC
-,few,15,TRBJ1-6,TRBV2,CASSAGTPGHSPLHF,TGTGCCAGCAGTGCCGGGACACCGGGGCATTCACCCCTCCACTTT
-,few,15,TRBJ2-2,TRBV5-4,CASSLFSGPTGELFF,TGTGCCAGCAGCTTGTTTTCAGGGCCCACCGGGGAGCTGTTTTTT
-,few,14,TRBJ1-5,TRBV25-1,CASSVWGSNQPQHF,TGTGCCAGCAGTGTATGGGGTAGCAATCAGCCCCAGCATTTT
-,-,15,TRBJ1-4,TRBV7-9,CASSLTRAANEKLFF,TGTGCCAGCAGTTTAACCCGGGCCGCTAATGAAAAACTGTTTTTT
TRBD1,once,14,TRBJ1-2,TRBV10-3,CAISDSTGDYGYTF,TGTGCCATCAGTGACTCGACAGGGGACTATGGCTACACCTTC
TRBD2,-,14,TRBJ2-2,TRBV5-4,CASRSGGNTGELFF,TGTGCCAGCCGCAGCGGGGGCAACACCGGGGAGCTGTTTTTT